The 28 T cell receptor beta chains below come from one sample, sequenced in a study of blood T cell repertoires in COVID-19. The data were produced by immunoSEQ multiplex PCR, yet TCRdb's version contains in-frame clones alone and is incomplete. In the table there are around 250,000 clones, approximately 88% of which are singletons. The sequencing input was peripheral blood. The receptor set was obtained from a woman in her seventies with COVID-19, enrolled during active disease.

The rearrangement joins TRBV11-2 to TRBJ1-1, with D unresolved. There are 13 residues in the CDR3. V lost 5 bases to trimming and J lost 6 bases, with 13 bases between them. CDR1 SGHAT and CDR2 FQNNGV come from the germline V gene. The CDR3 region has the DNA TGTGCCAGCAGCCCTCCGAGCAAACCTGAAGCTTTCTTT. Translation gives CASSPPSKPEAFF.

A single count supports this clone. This chain uses TRBV3-1 (or the pseudogene TRBV3-2) with TRBJ2-5; unclear D gene. Between the trimmed V and J ends, which lost 1 base and 5 bases, there was a span of 8 bases. Germline assignment: CDR1 LGHDT and CDR2 YNNKEL (reference sequence). The CDR3 has 13 residues. The CDR3 sequence: CASSQAPGETQYF. The CDR3 nucleotides read TGTGCCAGCAGCCAAGCTCCCGGGGAGACCCAGTACTTC.

This chain uses TRBV18 with TRBJ2-5; 8 positions agree with TRBD2. J lost 3 bases, V lost 5 bases, and 11 bases had no gene match. The CDR3 spans 16 residues. From germline, CDR1 is KGHSH and CDR2 LQKENI. CDR3 sequence reads: CASSSSGPKDKETQYF. The DNA for the CDR3 is TGTGCCAGCTCATCTAGCGGGCCCAAAGACAAAGAGACCCAGTACTTC. Filled out from reference TRBV18 and TRBJ2-5, the complete variable domain reads NAGVMQNPRHLVRRRGQEARLRCSPMKGHSHVYWYRQLPEEGLKFMVYLQKENIIDESGMPKERFSAEFPKEGPSILRIQQVVRGDSAAYFCASSSSGPKDKETQYFGPGTRLLVL.

The chain combines TRBV3-1 (or the pseudogene TRBV3-2) with TRBJ1-1; D is perhaps TRBD1 (5 bases). The germline CDR1 and CDR2 sequences are LGHDT and YNNKEL (reference sequence). Trimming took 4 bases from V and 1 from J, leaving 10 bases between them. The CDR3 covers 14 residues. CDR3 in DNA: TGTGCCAGCAGCCTCGGGGGGACGAACACTGAAGCTTTCTTT. It translates to CASSLGGTNTEAFF.

The V call is TRBV5-1, the J call TRBJ2-7, with 7 bases lining up with TRBD1. CDR1 is SGHRS and CDR2 is YFSETQ in the germline V gene. CDR3 length equals 13 residues. Trimming took 4 bases from V and 7 from J; bases not matched to a gene: 8. The CDR3 DNA sequence: TGCGCCAGCAGCGGGGACAGCTCTCGGGAGCAGTACTTC. Encoded protein: CASSGDSSREQYF. The variable domain in full, with the rest retrieved from reference TRBV5-1 and TRBJ2-7, is KAGVTQTPRYLIKTRGQQVTLSCSPISGHRSVSWYQQTPGQGLQFLFEYFSETQRNKGNFPGRFSGRQFSNSRSEMNVSTLELGDSALYLCASSGDSSREQYFGPGTRLTVT.

This rearrangement joins TRBV7-3 to TRBJ2-2; 7 nucleotides agree with TRBD2. V was clipped by 1 base and J by 1 base; unmatched bases: 3. The CDR3 is 16 amino acids. Germline V gene data show CDR1 as SGHTA and CDR2 as FQGTGA. The CDR3 is CASSLNQRENTGELFF. Here the CDR3 DNA reads TGTGCCAGCAGCTTAAACCAGCGGGAGAACACCGGGGAGCTGTTTTTT.

This sequence joins TRBV29-1 and TRBJ1-3; 7 bases line up with TRBD1. Trimming took 6 bases from V and 2 from J; bases not matched to a gene: 10. The V gene's germline CDR1 is SQVTM and CDR2 ANQGSEA. This CDR3 has 15 amino acids. CDR3 nucleotide sequence: TGCAGCGTCACCGAGGGGGCGCTCGCTGGAAACACCATATATTTT. Amino acids: CSVTEGALAGNTIYF. The complete variable domain, with remaining parts taken from reference TRBV29-1 and TRBJ1-3, reads SAVISQKPSRDICQRGTSLTIQCQVDSQVTMMFWYRQQPGQSLTLIATANQGSEATYESGFVIDKFPISRPNLTFSTLTVSNMSPEDSSIYLCSVTEGALAGNTIYFGEGSWLTVV.

The CDR3: CASGKEISGVEQYF. Written as DNA, the CDR3 is TGTGCCAGCGGAAAGGAAATATCAGGGGTCGAGCAGTACTTC. The chain couples TRBV6-5 to TRBJ2-7; D may be TRBD1 (6 bases). Per germline, CDR1 MNHEY and CDR2 SVGAGI. The CDR3 has 14 amino acids. V gave up 8 bases and J gave up 6 bases, with 20 bases separating them.

The V call is TRBV2, the J call TRBJ2-7; 11 bases map to TRBD2. The CDR3 is 17 residues long. Germline assignment: CDR1 SNHLY and CDR2 FYNNEI. The junction had 9 bases not matched to a gene; V was cut back by 3 bases and J by 2 bases. Written as DNA, the CDR3 is TGTGCCAGCAGTGAGGGGGCACTAGCGGGAGTAACCTACGAGCAGTACTTC. Translated: CASSEGALAGVTYEQYF. Full variable domain (outside the CDR3, taken from reference TRBV2 and TRBJ2-7): EPEVTQTPSHQVTQMGQEVILRCVPISNHLYFYWYRQILGQKVEFLVSFYNNEISEKSEIFDDQFSVERPDGSNFTLKIRSTKLEDSAMYFCASSEGALAGVTYEQYFGPGTRLTVT.

The J gene is TRBJ2-1, the V gene TRBV6-2 or TRBV6-3; tentatively, D is TRBD1 (6 bases). The V end was cut by 5 bases, the J end by 6 bases, with 20 bases between. Germline V lookup: CDR1 MNHEY, CDR2 SVGEGT. The CDR3 is 16 residues long. CDR3 loop: CASSPRLAGVGNEQFF. Written as DNA, the CDR3 is TGTGCCAGCAGTCCGCGGTTAGCAGGGGTCGGCAATGAGCAGTTCTTC.

The chain employs TRBV14 and TRBJ2-5, with 10 bases that match TRBD2. Losses at the gene ends were 2 bases for V and 2 bases for J; bases not matched to a gene: 5. The CDR3 is made up of 16 amino acids. The germline gives CDR1 SGHDN, CDR2 FVKESK. The CDR3 loop reads CASSQLSGRAQETQYF. DNA of the CDR3: TGTGCCAGCAGCCAATTAAGCGGGAGGGCTCAAGAGACCCAGTACTTC.

The chain carries TRBV4-1 and TRBJ1-2, with D possibly being TRBD1 (6 bases). Germline-derived CDR1 and CDR2 are MGHRA and YSYEKL. Trimming removed 0 bases from V and 5 bases from J, with 13 bases in between. This CDR3 has 15 amino acids. The CDR3 coding sequence is TGCGCCAGCAGCCAAGACTGGACAGAGGGGTATGGCTACACCTTC. Its translation: CASSQDWTEGYGYTF.

The chain has TRBV30 and TRBJ1-2; 11 positions agree with TRBD1. This CDR3 spans 15 amino acids. The V gene end was trimmed by 2 bases and the J gene end by 4 bases; junction bases not matched to a gene: 6. In germline, CDR1 is GTSNPN, CDR2 SVGIG (reference sequence). The CDR3 spells CAWSMDRGPGYGYTF. The DNA for the CDR3 is TGTGCCTGGAGTATGGACAGGGGGCCTGGCTATGGCTACACCTTC.

This chain joins TRBV19 and TRBJ1-1; tentative D call: TRBD1 (6 bases). V lost 10 bases to trimming and J lost 1 base, with 16 bases between them. The germline V gene encodes CDR1 LNHDA and CDR2 SQIVND (reference sequence). This CDR3 contains 14 residues. DNA for the CDR3: TGTGCCACTCTCCGGGACACCTCGAACACTGAAGCTTTCTTT. Protein: CATLRDTSNTEAFF.

A single count supports this clone. The J gene is TRBJ1-2, the V gene TRBV7-9; no clear D. Germline CDR1 reads SEHNR; CDR2 reads FQNEAQ (reference sequence). Trimming took off 1 base at V and 6 bases at J, with 9 bases between the two ends. The CDR3 is made up of 13 amino acids. The CDR3 DNA follows: TGTGCCAGCAGCTTAGTCAGAGCGGATGGCTACACCTTC. Protein sequence: CASSLVRADGYTF.

This chain connects TRBV7-8 to TRBJ2-5; TRBD2 matches 9 bases. The V gene end was trimmed by 3 bases and the J gene end by 5 bases; junction bases not matched to a gene: 10. CDR1 is SGHVS and CDR2 is FQNEAQ in the germline V gene. This CDR3 comprises 16 residues. The CDR3 reads CASSFGSGSRRETQYF. Here the CDR3 DNA reads TGTGCCAGCAGCTTCGGTAGCGGGAGCCGTCGGGAGACCCAGTACTTC.

The chain joins TRBV6-5 to TRBJ2-7; TRBD2 might be the D (7 bases). This CDR3 region has 14 residues. The V gene's germline CDR1 is MNHEY and CDR2 SVGAGI. V was clipped by 4 bases and J by 6 bases, with 16 bases between them. The chain's CDR3 is CASSWGGRDSEQYF. Written as DNA, the CDR3 is TGTGCCAGCAGTTGGGGGGGGCGGGACTCCGAGCAGTACTTC.

V gene TRBV10-3 combines with J gene TRBJ1-1; 7 bases are a match to TRBD1. The germline gives CDR1 ENHRY, CDR2 SYGVKD. This CDR3 region has 16 residues. With V trimmed by 4 bases and J by 0 bases, 8 bases remained unmatched. This CDR3 reads CAISATGDQMNTEAFF. The CDR3 DNA reads as TGTGCCATCAGTGCAACAGGGGATCAAATGAACACTGAAGCTTTCTTT.

Notes on this clone: Other DNA sequences from this sample encode an identical CDR3 as well. The rearrangement uses TRBV19 and TRBJ1-2, with 9 nucleotides matching TRBD1. Germline V gene lookup returns CDR1 LNHDA and CDR2 SQIVND (reference sequence). The CDR3 loop spans 14 amino acids. With 5 bases clipped from V and 2 bases from J, the junction kept 3 bases outside the gene matches. CDR3 nucleotide sequence: TGTGCCAGTAGTTCTGGACAGGGGAACTATGGCTACACCTTC. This translates into CASSSGQGNYGYTF.

The gene calls are TRBV28 and TRBJ1-2; D might be TRBD1 (6 bases). V lost 6 bases and J 8 bases, leaving 16 bases between the germline ends. The length of the CDR3 is 13 residues. The germline V gene has CDR1 MDHEN and CDR2 SYDVKM. CDR3 DNA sequence: TGTGCCAGCAGGGACAGCAAAGCAGAAGGCTACACCTTC. Translation gives CASRDSKAEGYTF.

This chain uses TRBV20-1 with TRBJ1-2; D gene unclear. V was cut by 2 bases and J by 6 bases, with 7 bases left in between. The CDR3 extends over 11 amino acids. CDR1 DFQATT and CDR2 SNEGSKA come from the germline V gene (reference sequence). The CDR3, as DNA: TGCAGTGCTAGATATCGGGATGGCTACACCTTC. Protein: CSARYRDGYTF.

The V gene is TRBV30, the J gene TRBJ2-7, with TRBD1 identical over 10 bases. In germline, CDR1 is GTSNPN, CDR2 SVGIG (reference sequence). CDR3 length: 15 residues. V shed 3 bases, J shed 3 bases, and the junction held 8 bases outside the gene matches. In DNA, the CDR3 is TGTGCCTGGAGCGCCGGGACAGGGGTTTTCTACGAGCAGTACTTC. Its translation is CAWSAGTGVFYEQYF.

The chain carries TRBV4-1 and TRBJ2-7, with no clear D. CDR3 length: 13 amino acids. CDR1 is MGHRA and CDR2 is YSYEKL in the germline V gene. Between the trimmed V and J ends, which lost 1 base and 5 bases, there was a span of 9 bases. CDR3 in amino acids: CASSQAFPHEQYF. As DNA, the CDR3 is TGCGCCAGCAGCCAAGCCTTTCCCCACGAGCAGTACTTC.

The gene calls are TRBV6-6 and TRBJ1-3; no reliable D call. The V end lost 7 bases, the J end lost 2 bases, and 9 bases lay between the germline ends. The CDR3 extends over 13 amino acids. Germline V CDR1 and CDR2: MNHNY, SVGAGI (reference sequence). Here the CDR3 reads CASTGSAGNTIYF. The CDR3 nucleotides read TGTGCCAGCACAGGATCAGCTGGAAACACCATATATTTT.

This clone was observed a few times. The chain combines TRBV7-9 with TRBJ1-1; unclear D gene. Germline values: CDR1 SEHNR, CDR2 FQNEAQ (reference sequence). V was cut by 5 bases and J by 1 base, with 8 bases left in between. This CDR3 has 13 amino acids. As DNA, the CDR3 is TGTGCCAGCAGCAAGGAGACGAACACTGAAGCTTTCTTT. Translating gives CASSKETNTEAFF.

The chain links TRBV25-1 to TRBJ1-1, with 8 bases matching TRBD1. The CDR3 is 14 amino acids. The V segment lost 8 bases and the J segment 0 bases; nucleotides outside the gene matches: 5. CDR1 is MGHDK, CDR2 SYGVNS, per germline. The CDR3 nucleotides read TGTGCCAGCCTCAGGGGGCACATGAACACTGAAGCTTTCTTT. This translates into CASLRGHMNTEAFF. Filled out from reference TRBV25-1 and TRBJ1-1, the complete variable domain reads EADIYQTPRYLVIGTGKKITLECSQTMGHDKMYWYQQDPGMELHLIHYSYGVNSTEKGDLSSESTVSRIRTEHFPLTLESARPSHTSQYLCASLRGHMNTEAFFGQGTRLTVV.

This chain connects TRBV28 to TRBJ1-1; no clear D. V was trimmed by 1 base and J by 1 base, leaving 7 bases between them. CDR3 length: 14 residues. Germline-derived CDR1 and CDR2 are MDHEN and SYDVKM. CDR3 in amino acids: CASSLFAGNTEAFF. The CDR3 DNA reads TGTGCCAGCAGTTTATTTGCAGGGAACACTGAAGCTTTCTTT. Together with reference TRBV28 and TRBJ1-1, the CDR3 gives the full variable domain: DVKVTQSSRYLVKRTGEKVFLECVQDMDHENMFWYRQDPGLGLRLIYFSYDVKMKEKGDIPEGYSVSREKKERFSLILESASTNQTSMYLCASSLFAGNTEAFFGQGTRLTVV.

This chain connects TRBV5-4 to TRBJ2-5; 7 bases fit TRBD1. J was trimmed by 5 bases and V by 0 bases; bases with no gene match: 1. Germline CDR1 and CDR2: SGHNT and YYREEE (reference sequence). The CDR3 is 13 amino acids. Here the CDR3 DNA reads TGTGCCAGCAGCTTGGTCAGGGGGGAGACCCAGTACTTC. It encodes CASSLVRGETQYF. The complete variable domain, with remaining parts taken from reference TRBV5-4 and TRBJ2-5, reads ETGVTQSPTHLIKTRGQQVTLRCSSQSGHNTVSWYQQALGQGPQFIFQYYREEENGRGNFPPRFSGLQFPNYSSELNVNALELDDSALYLCASSLVRGETQYFGPGTRLLVL.